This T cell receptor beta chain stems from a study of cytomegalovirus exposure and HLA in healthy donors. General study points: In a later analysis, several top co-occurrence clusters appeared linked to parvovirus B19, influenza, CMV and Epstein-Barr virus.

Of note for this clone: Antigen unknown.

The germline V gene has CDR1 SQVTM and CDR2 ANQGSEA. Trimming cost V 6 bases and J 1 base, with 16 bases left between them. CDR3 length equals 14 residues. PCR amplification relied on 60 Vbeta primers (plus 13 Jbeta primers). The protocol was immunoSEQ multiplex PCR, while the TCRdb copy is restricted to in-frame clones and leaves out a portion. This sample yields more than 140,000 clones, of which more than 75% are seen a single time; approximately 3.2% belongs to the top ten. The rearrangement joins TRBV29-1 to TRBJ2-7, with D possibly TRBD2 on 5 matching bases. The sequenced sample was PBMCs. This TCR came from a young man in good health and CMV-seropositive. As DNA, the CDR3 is TGCAGCGTACGAGGACTCCTGCCTTCCTACGAGCAGTACTTC. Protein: CSVRGLLPSYEQYF.